The clone carrying this TCR beta chain occurred once. The data belong to a study of blood T cell repertoires in COVID-19. V was pared by 4 bases and J by 7 bases, with 11 bases between. The CDR3 totals 14 residues. Per the germline V gene, CDR1 is MNHEY and CDR2 is SMNVEV (reference sequence). The data were produced by immunoSEQ multiplex PCR, yet TCRdb's version contains in-frame clones alone and is incomplete. The profile covers almost 250,000 clones, with approximately 86% appearing a single time and approximately 1.5% taken by the ten largest. The rearrangement uses TRBV27 and TRBJ1-6; D is ambiguous. The sample was PBMCs or T cells enriched from blood (not recorded which). The receptor comes from a woman between 45 and 65 years old who had recovered from COVID-19. This CDR3 reads CASSSKLRNSPLHF. CDR3 DNA: TGTGCCAGCAGTTCTAAGTTGAGAAATTCACCCCTCCACTTT.